The 19 T cell receptor beta chains given below trace back to one sample, sequenced in a study of post-analysis software for immune sequencing data. The study, taken as a whole, reports: There were five or six TRBV segments more frequent in patients than controls, and TRBV5-6, TRBV5-1 and TRBV20-1 were among them.

What these receptors recognize is not known. The authors incorporated unique molecular identifiers into the TCR beta cDNA libraries. From the PCR reads, TCRdb called clonotypes with MiXCR, one entry per CDR3 protein. The sample has about 500,000 distinct CDR3 sequences, under 55% seen once. Sequenced input: blood. The source of these receptors is a girl between 5 and 17 years old with multiple sclerosis.

The rearrangement joins TRBV7-2 to TRBJ2-3; 12 bases are a match to TRBD2. The length of the CDR3 is 16 residues. J gave up 2 bases and V 8 bases, and 8 bases lay outside the gene matches. CDR1 and CDR2 (germline): SGHTA, FQGNSA. CDR3 sequence (DNA): TGTGCCAGCCTACTAGGACTAGCGGGACTCACAGATACGCAGTATTTT. It is translated as CASLLGLAGLTDTQYF. Using reference TRBV7-2 and TRBJ2-3 for the parts outside the CDR3, the full variable domain is GAGVSQSPSNKVTEKGKDVELRCDPISGHTALYWYRQSLGQGLEFLIYFQGNSAPDKSGLPSDRFSAERTGGSVSTLTIQRTQQEDSAVYLCASLLGLAGLTDTQYFGPGTRLTVL.

The chain couples TRBV5-1 to TRBJ1-1, with a possible D match to TRBD1 (5 bases). The ends were cut back, 6 bases at V and 5 bases at J, with 14 bases in the middle. Looked up from germline, CDR1 is SGHRS and CDR2 is YFSETQ. This CDR3 has 13 residues. CDR3 nucleotides: TGCGCCAGCAACGGCAGGGAGGGGACTGAAGCTTTCTTT. Amino acids: CASNGREGTEAFF.

This clonotype was seen more than once but under ten times. The rearrangement joins TRBV11-2 to TRBJ2-3; D uncertain. Trimming left V 1 base short and J 2 bases short, with 13 bases between. The CDR3 loop spans 16 amino acids. CDR1 is SGHAT and CDR2 is FQNNGV in the germline V gene. The CDR3 protein is CASSLVLGSHTDTQYF. DNA of the CDR3: TGTGCCAGCAGCTTAGTTCTGGGATCCCACACAGATACGCAGTATTTT.

The chain employs TRBV14 and TRBJ2-1; D is perhaps TRBD2 (6 bases). CDR1 and CDR2 from the germline V gene are SGHDN and FVKESK. Trimming removed 3 bases at V and 12 bases at J, with 15 bases between. The CDR3 has 13 residues. CDR3 DNA sequence: TGTGCCAGCAGCCACTACCTCGGGACTGGGCAGTTCTTC. This codes for CASSHYLGTGQFF.

V gene TRBV20-1 combines with J gene TRBJ2-1; 8 bases map to TRBD2. V lost 2 bases, J lost 3 bases, and 3 bases stayed unmatched. The CDR3 sequence is 14 residues long. The germline V gene has CDR1 DFQATT and CDR2 SNEGSKA (reference sequence). The DNA of the CDR3 is TGCAGTGCTAGATTGCGGGAGGACTACAATGAGCAGTTCTTC. This codes for CSARLREDYNEQFF.

This clonotype was recorded a few times. The chain is built from TRBV5-5 and TRBJ1-4; no clear D. The CDR3 covers 14 residues. Trimming left V 2 bases short and J 8 bases short, with 13 bases between. Germline V gene sequence: CDR1 SGHKS, CDR2 YYEKEE (reference sequence). CDR3 loop: CASSLEGVWEKLFF. CDR3 bases: TGTGCCAGCAGCTTAGAGGGAGTATGGGAAAAACTGTTTTTT.

The CDR3 nucleotides read TGTGCCAGTGGGCGGCCCCCTGGCACAGATACGCAGTATTTT. Encoded protein: CASGRPPGTDTQYF. V gene TRBV7-2 combines with J gene TRBJ2-3; D ambiguous. V was pared by 9 bases and J by 1 base, with 14 bases between. Germline lookup yields CDR1 SGHTA and CDR2 FQGNSA. This CDR3 is 14 amino acids long.

This chain connects TRBV5-1 to TRBJ2-5; D is possibly TRBD2 (5 bases). This CDR3 is built from 15 residues. V dropped 5 bases and J dropped 0 bases, with 14 bases sitting between them. Per germline, CDR1 SGHRS and CDR2 YFSETQ. CDR3 nucleotide sequence: TGCGCCAGCAGTCCGACCGGGATGTACCAAGAGACCCAGTACTTC. It yields the protein CASSPTGMYQETQYF.

Written as DNA, the CDR3 is TGTGCCACCAGCAGAGATCAAGGGATAGCCTACGAGCAGTACTTC. Encoded protein: CATSRDQGIAYEQYF. The rearrangement joins TRBV15 to TRBJ2-7; the D is unclear. This CDR3 is 15 amino acids long. Germline V gives CDR1 LNHNV, CDR2 YYDKDF (reference sequence). V lost 0 bases and J lost 2, with 11 bases in between.

The genes are TRBV9 and TRBJ2-1; D tentatively fits TRBD1 or TRBD2 (6 bases each). This CDR3 spans 15 amino acids. Germline CDR1 is SGDLS and CDR2 is YYNGEE. Trimming stripped 2 bases from V and 4 bases from J, with 13 bases between. CDR3 bases: TGTGCCAGCAGCGTGGGCGGAGGGGGGTACAATGAGCAGTTCTTC. Its protein product is CASSVGGGGYNEQFF.

In this sample, this clonotype turned up a few times. This chain uses TRBV7-2 with TRBJ2-5; D ambiguous. The germline V and J ends were trimmed by 5 bases and 4 bases, with 14 bases remaining between them. Looked up from germline, CDR1 is SGHTA and CDR2 is FQGNSA. The CDR3 consists of 14 residues. This chain's CDR3 is CASSPAWGRETQYF. CDR3 nucleotides: TGTGCCAGCAGCCCGGCGTGGGGTAGAGAGACCCAGTACTTC.

The chain uses TRBV20-1 and TRBJ1-1; 9 bases are shared with TRBD1. The length of the CDR3 is 16 residues. The germline V gene encodes CDR1 DFQATT and CDR2 SNEGSKA (reference sequence). Germline trimming cut 1 base from V and 8 bases from J; bases unmatched to any gene: 14. The chain's CDR3 is CSARVQGARSFTEAFF. The CDR3 coding sequence is TGCAGTGCTAGAGTACAGGGGGCTCGATCATTCACCGAAGCTTTCTTT.

This clonotype was counted only a few times. The V gene is TRBV20-1, the J gene TRBJ1-1, with a possible D match to TRBD1 (5 bases). CDR1 and CDR2 (germline): DFQATT, SNEGSKA (reference sequence). The V and J ends lost 3 bases and 2 bases respectively, with 13 bases between them. The CDR3 loop spans 14 amino acids. The CDR3 nucleotides are TGCAGTGCTAGGAGGGTAGGGGTAAACACTGAAGCTTTCTTT. Protein product: CSARRVGVNTEAFF.

The rearrangement joins TRBV7-3 to TRBJ2-1; D is unclear. The CDR3 extends over 13 amino acids. Germline V gene data show CDR1 as SGHTA and CDR2 as FQGTGA. Between the trimmed V and J ends, which lost 5 bases and 6 bases, there was a span of 11 bases. The CDR3 DNA reads TGTGCCAGCAGCATCCGGTGGGGCAATGAGCAGTTCTTC. Translating it yields CASSIRWGNEQFF.

In this sample, this clonotype turned up a few times. The chain links TRBV6-5 to TRBJ1-5; maybe TRBD1 (5 bases). Per germline, CDR1 MNHEY and CDR2 SVGAGI. This CDR3 has 16 amino acids. V shed 7 bases and J shed 4 bases, with 20 bases lying between them. The CDR3 DNA follows: TGTGCCAGCAACACGGGACCCCCCTACGGGAATCAGCCCCAGCATTTT. Encoded protein: CASNTGPPYGNQPQHF.

CDR3 nucleotides: TGTGCCATCAGTGCAAGCGGGAGGGCCGGAAAGACCCAGTACTTC. Residues: CAISASGRAGKTQYF. The rearrangement uses TRBV10-3 and TRBJ2-5, with TRBD2 identical over 10 bases. Trimming removed 4 bases from V and 6 bases from J; junction bases left unmatched: 8. This CDR3 is built from 15 residues. CDR1 is ENHRY and CDR2 is SYGVKD in the germline V gene.

This chain connects TRBV20-1 to TRBJ2-1; 7 positions agree with TRBD2. Germline CDR1 reads DFQATT; CDR2 reads SNEGSKA (reference sequence). The CDR3 is 14 amino acids. V shed 0 bases and J 7 bases; nucleotides not matched to a gene: 6. This chain's CDR3 is CSAREAGSENEQFF. The CDR3, as DNA: TGCAGTGCTAGAGAAGCGGGGTCAGAGAATGAGCAGTTCTTC.

The chain carries TRBV3-1 and TRBJ1-2, with TRBD1 as a possible D gene (5 bases). CDR1 and CDR2 from the germline V gene are LGHDT and YNNKEL (reference sequence). The CDR3 covers 16 residues. Trimming took off 4 bases at V and 0 bases at J, with 15 bases between the two ends. CDR3 sequence: CASSRMTTDTNYGYTF. The DNA for the CDR3 is TGTGCCAGCAGCCGAATGACGACGGACACTAACTATGGCTACACCTTC.

The J gene is TRBJ2-7, the V gene TRBV20-1, with unresolved D. V was shortened by 6 bases and J by 2 bases, with 11 bases between the two germline ends. The CDR3 spans 12 residues. The germline V gene encodes CDR1 DFQATT and CDR2 SNEGSKA (reference sequence). CDR3 DNA sequence: TGCAGTGCAACCGACAACCCCTACGAGCAGTACTTC. Translated: CSATDNPYEQYF.